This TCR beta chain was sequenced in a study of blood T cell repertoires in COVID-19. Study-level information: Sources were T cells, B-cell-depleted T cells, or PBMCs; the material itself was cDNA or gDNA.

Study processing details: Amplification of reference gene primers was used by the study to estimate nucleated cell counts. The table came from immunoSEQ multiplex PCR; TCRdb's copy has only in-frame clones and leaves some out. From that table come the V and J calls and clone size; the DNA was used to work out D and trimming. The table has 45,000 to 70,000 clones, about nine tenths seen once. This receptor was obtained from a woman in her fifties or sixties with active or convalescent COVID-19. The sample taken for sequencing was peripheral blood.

The CDR3 sequence: CASRTGGDYGYTF. CDR3 in DNA: TGTGCCAGCAGAACAGGGGGCGACTATGGCTACACCTTC. The chain combines TRBV6-6 with TRBJ1-2, with 9 bases lining up with TRBD1. This CDR3 has 13 amino acids. The V and J ends lost 6 bases and 3 bases, in that order; junction bases with no gene match: 2. In germline, CDR1 is MNHNY, CDR2 SVGAGI (reference sequence).